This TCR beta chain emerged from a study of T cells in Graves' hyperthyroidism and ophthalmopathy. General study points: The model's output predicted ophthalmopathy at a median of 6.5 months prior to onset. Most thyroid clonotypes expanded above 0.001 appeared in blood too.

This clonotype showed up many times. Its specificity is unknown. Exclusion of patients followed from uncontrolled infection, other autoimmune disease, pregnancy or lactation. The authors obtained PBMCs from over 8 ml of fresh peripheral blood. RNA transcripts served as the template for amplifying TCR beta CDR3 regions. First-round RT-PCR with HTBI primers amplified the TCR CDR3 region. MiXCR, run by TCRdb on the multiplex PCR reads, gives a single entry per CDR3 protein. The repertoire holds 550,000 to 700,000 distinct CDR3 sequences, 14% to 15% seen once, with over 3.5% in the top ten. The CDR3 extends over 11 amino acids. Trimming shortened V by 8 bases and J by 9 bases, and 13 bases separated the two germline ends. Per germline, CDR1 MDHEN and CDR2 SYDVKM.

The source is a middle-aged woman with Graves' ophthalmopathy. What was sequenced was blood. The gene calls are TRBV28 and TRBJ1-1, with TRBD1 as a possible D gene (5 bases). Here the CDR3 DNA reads TGTGCCAGCCTGGGGCTTACGAAAGCTTTCTTT. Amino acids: CASLGLTKAFF. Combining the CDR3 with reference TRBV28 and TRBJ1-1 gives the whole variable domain DVKVTQSSRYLVKRTGEKVFLECVQDMDHENMFWYRQDPGLGLRLIYFSYDVKMKEKGDIPEGYSVSREKKERFSLILESASTNQTSMYLCASLGLTKAFFGQGTRLTVV.